The clone carrying this TCR beta chain occurred many times. Its antigen is unidentified. The data are from a study of shared clonotypes between healthy human individuals. Study-wide results and caveats: Even with large depth, rarefaction showed that sorted-subset sequencing was incomplete.

Recent vaccinations or acute infections were absent in the healthy HIV-negative adult donors. Every contributor of samples was a Caucasian grown-up residing in Nashville, Tennessee. Clones were sequenced by immunoSEQ multiplex PCR, and TCRdb holds only the in-frame ones, with some missing. The sample records some 2 million clones, 85% to 95% being singletons. CDR1 and CDR2 (germline): MNHNY, SVGAGI (reference sequence). The V end lost 7 bases, the J end lost 7 bases, and 17 bases lay between the germline ends. The CDR3 has 15 amino acids. The sample consisted of naive CD4+ T cells sorted from blood. Subset meaning: CD45RA+ positively selected. The V and J genes are TRBV6-6 and TRBJ1-6; D possibly corresponds to TRBD1 (5 bases). The origin of this receptor is a man aged 18 to 30 in good health. CDR3 bases: TGTGCCAGCACCGTCGGCCCAGGGAGGAATTCACCCCTCCACTTT. Translating it yields CASTVGPGRNSPLHF.